Listed below are T cell receptor beta chains from one sample, sequenced in a study of blood T cell repertoires in COVID-19. The table came from immunoSEQ multiplex PCR; TCRdb's copy has only in-frame clones and leaves some out. This table holds approximately 380,000 clones, roughly 85% found once. Source material: peripheral blood. The receptors here all came from a woman in her late teens or twenties with acute or convalescent COVID-19. Both conserved end residues are part of each CDR3. Fields, in order: V gene, J gene, CDR3 length, D gene, clone size, CDR3 DNA, CDR3 protein. D genes are given only for firm matches. Only some rows state a clone size, as once, few, many or a class for expanded clones.

V gene: TRBV30; J gene: TRBJ1-1; CDR3 length: 13; D gene: TRBD1; clone size: few; CDR3 DNA: TGTGCCTGGAGTGAAAACAGGGGCACTGAAGCTTTCTTT; CDR3 protein: CAWSENRGTEAFF
V gene: TRBV10-3; J gene: TRBJ2-3; CDR3 length: 15; D gene: TRBD1; clone size: -; CDR3 DNA: TGTGCCATCAGGCGAGCGGACAGGGGGCGGGATACGCAGTATTTT; CDR3 protein: CAIRRADRGRDTQYF
V gene: TRBV19; J gene: TRBJ2-7; CDR3 length: 12; D gene: -; clone size: -; CDR3 DNA: TGTGCCAGTAGTGTGGAGGGGAACGAGCAGTACTTC; CDR3 protein: CASSVEGNEQYF
V gene: TRBV5-8; J gene: TRBJ2-4; CDR3 length: 16; D gene: -; clone size: -; CDR3 DNA: TGTGCCAGCAGCTTCCGAGACCGGGACATCAAAAACATTCAGTACTTC; CDR3 protein: CASSFRDRDIKNIQYF
V gene: TRBV2; J gene: TRBJ2-7; CDR3 length: 14; D gene: TRBD1; clone size: -; CDR3 DNA: TGTGCCAGCAGAAGGGACAGATTCTTCTACGAGCAGTACTTC; CDR3 protein: CASRRDRFFYEQYF
V gene: TRBV6-5; J gene: TRBJ2-3; CDR3 length: 15; D gene: TRBD2; clone size: -; CDR3 DNA: TGTGCCAGCAGCCGCGGACTAGCGGGGTCGGATACGCAGTATTTT; CDR3 protein: CASSRGLAGSDTQYF
V gene: TRBV24-1; J gene: TRBJ2-3; CDR3 length: 13; D gene: -; clone size: -; CDR3 DNA: TGTGCCACCAGTGATTACCAGGGTAATCGGCAGTATTTT; CDR3 protein: CATSDYQGNRQYF
V gene: TRBV24-1; J gene: TRBJ2-3; CDR3 length: 17; D gene: TRBD2; clone size: -; CDR3 DNA: TGTGCCACCAGTGATTGGGGACTAGCGGGCAGCACAGATACGCAGTATTTT; CDR3 protein: CATSDWGLAGSTDTQYF
V gene: TRBV5-5; J gene: TRBJ1-1; CDR3 length: 16; D gene: TRBD1; clone size: -; CDR3 DNA: TGTGCCAGCAGCTTGGTAGGGGACAGATGGAACACTGAAGCTTTCTTT; CDR3 protein: CASSLVGDRWNTEAFF
V gene: TRBV9; J gene: TRBJ2-2; CDR3 length: 12; D gene: -; clone size: -; CDR3 DNA: TGTGCCAGCAGCGTAGCTCTCGGGGAGCTGTTTTTT; CDR3 protein: CASSVALGELFF
V gene: TRBV5-6; J gene: TRBJ1-5; CDR3 length: 14; D gene: -; clone size: -; CDR3 DNA: TGTGCCAGCAGCGGAGGACCCCCCCCTCAGCCCCAGCATTTT; CDR3 protein: CASSGGPPPQPQHF
V gene: TRBV28; J gene: TRBJ1-2; CDR3 length: 12; D gene: -; clone size: -; CDR3 DNA: TGTGCCACCATCTTCAGGGGTGAGGGCTACACCTTC; CDR3 protein: CATIFRGEGYTF
V gene: TRBV28; J gene: TRBJ2-3; CDR3 length: 14; D gene: -; clone size: -; CDR3 DNA: TGTGCCAGCAGTTTTGGTCGGAGCACAGATACGCAGTATTTT; CDR3 protein: CASSFGRSTDTQYF
V gene: TRBV28; J gene: TRBJ2-7; CDR3 length: 15; D gene: TRBD2; clone size: -; CDR3 DNA: TGTGCCAGCACTCCCTGGACTAGCGGGAGCTACGAGCAGTACTTC; CDR3 protein: CASTPWTSGSYEQYF
V gene: TRBV27; J gene: TRBJ1-5; CDR3 length: 13; D gene: -; clone size: -; CDR3 DNA: TGTGCCAGTGCCGTCTATAGCAATCAGCCCCAGCATTTT; CDR3 protein: CASAVYSNQPQHF
V gene: TRBV27; J gene: TRBJ1-3; CDR3 length: 15; D gene: TRBD1; clone size: -; CDR3 DNA: TGTGCCAGCAGCACCCGGACAGGGAATGGAAACACCATATATTTT; CDR3 protein: CASSTRTGNGNTIYF
V gene: TRBV30; J gene: TRBJ1-3; CDR3 length: 15; D gene: -; clone size: -; CDR3 DNA: TGTGCCTGGAGTTATCCAGGGGAATCTGGAAACACCATATATTTT; CDR3 protein: CAWSYPGESGNTIYF
V gene: TRBV11-3; J gene: TRBJ1-1; CDR3 length: 14; D gene: -; clone size: -; CDR3 DNA: TGTGCCAGCAGCCCGGGGACGGAGGGCACTGAAGCTTTCTTT; CDR3 protein: CASSPGTEGTEAFF
V gene: TRBV5-4; J gene: TRBJ2-2; CDR3 length: 15; D gene: TRBD1; clone size: -; CDR3 DNA: TGTGCCACATCTTACACAGGGGGCTCAGCCGGGGAGCTGTTTTTT; CDR3 protein: CATSYTGGSAGELFF
V gene: TRBV6-6; J gene: TRBJ2-1; CDR3 length: 15; D gene: -; clone size: -; CDR3 DNA: TGTGCCAGCTCCCGGGGTTCCAGCTCCTACAATGAGCAGTTCTTC; CDR3 protein: CASSRGSSSYNEQFF
V gene: TRBV28; J gene: TRBJ2-3; CDR3 length: 12; D gene: -; clone size: -; CDR3 DNA: TGTGCCAGCGGAGGGCGGGCAGATACGCAGTATTTT; CDR3 protein: CASGGRADTQYF
V gene: TRBV2; J gene: TRBJ1-3; CDR3 length: 16; D gene: -; clone size: -; CDR3 DNA: TGTGCCAGCAGTGACCCCCCAGGGGTCTCTGGAAACACCATATATTTT; CDR3 protein: CASSDPPGVSGNTIYF
V gene: TRBV9; J gene: TRBJ1-1; CDR3 length: 14; D gene: -; clone size: -; CDR3 DNA: TGTGCCAGCAGCGCCCAGAGGGAGGAGACTGAAGCTTTCTTT; CDR3 protein: CASSAQREETEAFF
V gene: TRBV4-2; J gene: TRBJ1-2; CDR3 length: 15; D gene: TRBD1; clone size: -; CDR3 DNA: TGTGCCAGCAGCGCTCGGGACAGGGGCAAGGATGGCTACACCTTC; CDR3 protein: CASSARDRGKDGYTF
V gene: TRBV18; J gene: TRBJ1-2; CDR3 length: 15; D gene: -; clone size: -; CDR3 DNA: TGTGCCAGCTCGCCTCCCGGGGAAAACGCCTATGGCTACACCTTC; CDR3 protein: CASSPPGENAYGYTF
V gene: TRBV9; J gene: TRBJ1-1; CDR3 length: 13; D gene: -; clone size: -; CDR3 DNA: TGTGCCAGCAGCGTAGGCAGGGTGATTGAAGCTTTCTTT; CDR3 protein: CASSVGRVIEAFF
V gene: TRBV7-9; J gene: TRBJ1-5; CDR3 length: 14; D gene: -; clone size: -; CDR3 DNA: TGTGCCAGCAGCCGGTCGGTAGACAATCAGCCCCAGCATTTT; CDR3 protein: CASSRSVDNQPQHF
V gene: TRBV6-2/TRBV6-3; J gene: TRBJ1-5; CDR3 length: 13; D gene: -; clone size: once; CDR3 DNA: TGTGCCAGCAGTTTCAGGGGTGGGCAGCCCCAGCATTTT; CDR3 protein: CASSFRGGQPQHF
V gene: TRBV5-1; J gene: TRBJ1-1; CDR3 length: 13; D gene: TRBD1; clone size: few; CDR3 DNA: TGCGCCAGCACCACTCGACAGGGAACTGAAGCTTTCTTT; CDR3 protein: CASTTRQGTEAFF
V gene: TRBV27; J gene: TRBJ2-7; CDR3 length: 14; D gene: -; clone size: -; CDR3 DNA: TGTGCCAGCAGTTTATATCCCTCACTCTACGAGCAGTACTTC; CDR3 protein: CASSLYPSLYEQYF
V gene: TRBV19; J gene: TRBJ1-1; CDR3 length: 17; D gene: -; clone size: -; CDR3 DNA: TGTGCCAGTAGTCCAACCCTAATTGGACAGAGGAACACTGAAGCTTTCTTT; CDR3 protein: CASSPTLIGQRNTEAFF
V gene: TRBV13; J gene: TRBJ1-3; CDR3 length: 12; D gene: -; clone size: -; CDR3 DNA: TGTGCCAGCAGCTTTCTCGGAAACACCATATATTTT; CDR3 protein: CASSFLGNTIYF
V gene: TRBV19; J gene: TRBJ2-1; CDR3 length: 19; D gene: TRBD1; clone size: -; CDR3 DNA: TGTGCCAGTAGTATTGTGGGACAGGGAATCCTTAGCTCCTACAATGAGCAGTTCTTC; CDR3 protein: CASSIVGQGILSSYNEQFF
V gene: TRBV24-1; J gene: TRBJ1-5; CDR3 length: 14; D gene: -; clone size: -; CDR3 DNA: TGTGCCACCAGTGACCCCCGGTCTTACCAGCCCCAGCATTTT; CDR3 protein: CATSDPRSYQPQHF
V gene: TRBV18; J gene: TRBJ1-1; CDR3 length: 13; D gene: -; clone size: -; CDR3 DNA: TGTGCCAGCTCACCCGGGGTGGACACTGAAGCTTTCTTT; CDR3 protein: CASSPGVDTEAFF
V gene: TRBV9; J gene: TRBJ1-1; CDR3 length: 14; D gene: -; clone size: -; CDR3 DNA: TGTGCCAGCAGCGTAGACAGGGAAAGTCCTGAAGCTTTCTTT; CDR3 protein: CASSVDRESPEAFF
V gene: TRBV28; J gene: TRBJ2-7; CDR3 length: 14; D gene: -; clone size: -; CDR3 DNA: TGTGCCAGCAGTTTAATGGGGGCGCGCAACGAGCAGTACTTC; CDR3 protein: CASSLMGARNEQYF
V gene: TRBV7-3; J gene: TRBJ2-2; CDR3 length: 15; D gene: -; clone size: -; CDR3 DNA: TGTGCCAGCAGCCCCGCAGGGGAGAGGGCCGGGGAGCTGTTTTTT; CDR3 protein: CASSPAGERAGELFF
V gene: TRBV24-1; J gene: TRBJ2-1; CDR3 length: 15; D gene: -; clone size: few; CDR3 DNA: TGTGCCACCAGTGGGTTCGGGGGCTCCTACAATGAGCAGTTCTTC; CDR3 protein: CATSGFGGSYNEQFF
V gene: TRBV30; J gene: TRBJ1-5; CDR3 length: 17; D gene: TRBD1; clone size: -; CDR3 DNA: TGTGCCTGGAGTGTAGGTAGGGGGACAGGCAGCAATCAGCCCCAGCATTTT; CDR3 protein: CAWSVGRGTGSNQPQHF
V gene: TRBV23-1; J gene: TRBJ1-4; CDR3 length: 15; D gene: TRBD1; clone size: -; CDR3 DNA: TGCGCCAGCAGTCAAGCACAGGGGCTTAATGAAAAACTGTTTTTT; CDR3 protein: CASSQAQGLNEKLFF
V gene: TRBV5-6; J gene: TRBJ2-7; CDR3 length: 16; D gene: TRBD2; clone size: -; CDR3 DNA: TGTGCCAGCAGAAAGGGCGCGGGAGGGTATCACTACGAGCAGTACTTC; CDR3 protein: CASRKGAGGYHYEQYF
V gene: TRBV13; J gene: TRBJ1-2; CDR3 length: 14; D gene: -; clone size: -; CDR3 DNA: TGTGCCAGCAGCTTAGGGGGCAGCAACTATGGCTACACCTTC; CDR3 protein: CASSLGGSNYGYTF
V gene: TRBV7-9; J gene: TRBJ2-1; CDR3 length: 14; D gene: -; clone size: -; CDR3 DNA: TGTGCCAGCAGCTTAGTCAGCTCCTACAATGAGCAGTTCTTC; CDR3 protein: CASSLVSSYNEQFF
V gene: TRBV28; J gene: TRBJ1-2; CDR3 length: 15; D gene: -; clone size: -; CDR3 DNA: TGTGCCAGCAGTTTATCCCCACAGGGAAACTATGGCTACACCTTC; CDR3 protein: CASSLSPQGNYGYTF
V gene: TRBV2; J gene: TRBJ1-1; CDR3 length: 16; D gene: TRBD1; clone size: few; CDR3 DNA: TGTGCCAGCAGTGAAACAGGGGGCGTCGTGGACACTGAAGCTTTCTTT; CDR3 protein: CASSETGGVVDTEAFF
V gene: TRBV7-9; J gene: TRBJ1-5; CDR3 length: 17; D gene: -; clone size: -; CDR3 DNA: TGTGCCAGCAGCGACACAAGGGGGGGTCTTAGCAATCAGCCCCAGCATTTT; CDR3 protein: CASSDTRGGLSNQPQHF
V gene: TRBV2; J gene: TRBJ2-7; CDR3 length: 15; D gene: -; clone size: -; CDR3 DNA: TGTGCCAGCAGATCGTTAGCCGGGATTTCCGGCGAGCAGTACTTC; CDR3 protein: CASRSLAGISGEQYF
V gene: TRBV18; J gene: TRBJ1-1; CDR3 length: 15; D gene: TRBD1; clone size: -; CDR3 DNA: TGTGCCAGCTCACCGCCGGTGAACAGGGGCGCTGAAGCTTTCTTT; CDR3 protein: CASSPPVNRGAEAFF
V gene: TRBV4-1; J gene: TRBJ1-2; CDR3 length: 16; D gene: TRBD1; clone size: -; CDR3 DNA: TGCGCCAGCAGCCCGTGGGACAGGGGTGAAAACTATGGCTACACCTTC; CDR3 protein: CASSPWDRGENYGYTF
V gene: TRBV3-1/TRBV3-2; J gene: TRBJ2-1; CDR3 length: 18; D gene: TRBD2; clone size: once; CDR3 DNA: TGTGCCAGCAGCCAAGTAGTAGGTAGCGGGAGCTCCTACAATGAGCAGTTCTTC; CDR3 protein: CASSQVVGSGSSYNEQFF
V gene: TRBV11-2; J gene: TRBJ2-3; CDR3 length: 15; D gene: -; clone size: -; CDR3 DNA: TGTGCCAGCAGCCAGGGGGGTATAGACACAGATACGCAGTATTTT; CDR3 protein: CASSQGGIDTDTQYF